The entry below gives a single T cell receptor beta chain sequence along with its context. Antigen: not known. V was pared by 3 bases and J by 5 bases, with 11 bases between. Germline CDR1 SGDLS, CDR2 YYNGEE. The CDR3 is 13 residues long. These data originate in a study of cytomegalovirus exposure and HLA in healthy donors. Notes on the study in general: There was a cluster of highly shared sequence variants that was likely a sequencing artifact. TCR beta V segments were, for the most part, productive about 87% or about 30% of the time in an earlier analysis.

The PCR ran on 60 Vbeta and 13 Jbeta primers. Libraries were prepared by immunoSEQ multiplex PCR; TCRdb keeps only in-frame clonotypes and omits some of them. The repertoire consists of around 140,000 clones, with roughly 83% occurring once and the leading ten covering about 1.6%. The source of this sequence is a man in his forties in good health and CMV-seronegative. The sample consisted of PBMCs. The chain links TRBV9 to TRBJ1-2; D ambiguous. CDR3 sequence (DNA): TGTGCCAGCAGCGATGAGGTTTCGTATGGCTACACCTTC. As protein: CASSDEVSYGYTF.